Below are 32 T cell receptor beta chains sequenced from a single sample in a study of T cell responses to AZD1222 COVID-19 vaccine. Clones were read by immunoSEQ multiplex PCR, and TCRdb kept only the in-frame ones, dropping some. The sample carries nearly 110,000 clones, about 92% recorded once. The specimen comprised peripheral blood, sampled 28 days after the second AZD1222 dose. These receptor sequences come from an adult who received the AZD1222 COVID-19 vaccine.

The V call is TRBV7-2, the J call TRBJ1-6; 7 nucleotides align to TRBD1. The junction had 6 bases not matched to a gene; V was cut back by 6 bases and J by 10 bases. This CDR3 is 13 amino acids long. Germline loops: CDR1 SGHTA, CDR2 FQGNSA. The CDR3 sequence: CASRRQGDSPLHF. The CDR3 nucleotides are TGTGCCAGCAGGAGACAGGGAGACTCACCCCTCCACTTT.

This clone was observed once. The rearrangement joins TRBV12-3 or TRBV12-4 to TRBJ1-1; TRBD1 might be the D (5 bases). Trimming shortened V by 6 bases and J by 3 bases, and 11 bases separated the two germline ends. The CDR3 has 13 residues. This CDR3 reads CASRGTGYTEAFF. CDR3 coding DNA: TGTGCCAGCAGGGGGACGGGTTACACTGAAGCTTTCTTT.

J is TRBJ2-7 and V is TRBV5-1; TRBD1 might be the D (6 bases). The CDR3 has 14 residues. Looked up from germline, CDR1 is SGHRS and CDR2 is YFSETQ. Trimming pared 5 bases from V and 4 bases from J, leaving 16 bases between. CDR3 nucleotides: TGCGCCAGCAGAGCCGGGGACATTTCATACGAGCAGTACTTC. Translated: CASRAGDISYEQYF. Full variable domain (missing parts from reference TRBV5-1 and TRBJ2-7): KAGVTQTPRYLIKTRGQQVTLSCSPISGHRSVSWYQQTPGQGLQFLFEYFSETQRNKGNFPGRFSGRQFSNSRSEMNVSTLELGDSALYLCASRAGDISYEQYFGPGTRLTVT.

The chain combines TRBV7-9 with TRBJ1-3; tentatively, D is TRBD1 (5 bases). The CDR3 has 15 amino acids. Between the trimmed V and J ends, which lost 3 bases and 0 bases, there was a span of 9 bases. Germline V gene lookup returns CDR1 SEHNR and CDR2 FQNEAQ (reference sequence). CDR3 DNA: TGTGCCAGCAGCTTGGGGCCATCCTCTGGAAACACCATATATTTT. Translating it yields CASSLGPSSGNTIYF.

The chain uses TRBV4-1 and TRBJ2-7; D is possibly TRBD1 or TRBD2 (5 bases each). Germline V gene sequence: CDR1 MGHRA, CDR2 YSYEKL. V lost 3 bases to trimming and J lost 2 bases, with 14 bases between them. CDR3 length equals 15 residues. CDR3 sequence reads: CASSQFGTATYEQYF. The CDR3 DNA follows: TGCGCCAGCAGCCAGTTCGGGACGGCTACCTACGAGCAGTACTTC.

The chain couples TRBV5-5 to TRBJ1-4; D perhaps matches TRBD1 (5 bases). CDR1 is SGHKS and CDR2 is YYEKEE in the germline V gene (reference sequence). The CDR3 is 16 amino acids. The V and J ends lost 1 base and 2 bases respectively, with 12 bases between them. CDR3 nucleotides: TGTGCCAGCAGCTTGTTCCAGGGAGCTACTAATGAAAAACTGTTTTTT. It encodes CASSLFQGATNEKLFF.

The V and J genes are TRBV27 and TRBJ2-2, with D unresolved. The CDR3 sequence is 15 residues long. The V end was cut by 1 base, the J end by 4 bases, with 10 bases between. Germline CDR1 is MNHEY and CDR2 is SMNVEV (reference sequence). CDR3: CASSLFPETTGELFF. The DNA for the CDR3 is TGTGCCAGCAGTTTATTTCCGGAGACCACCGGGGAGCTGTTTTTT.

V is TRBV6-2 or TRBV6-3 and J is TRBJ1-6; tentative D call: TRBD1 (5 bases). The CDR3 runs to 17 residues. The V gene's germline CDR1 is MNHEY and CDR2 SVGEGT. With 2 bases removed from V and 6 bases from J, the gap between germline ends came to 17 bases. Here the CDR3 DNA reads TGTGCCAGCAGTTACGGCCCGTCAGGGTCGGGTAATTCACCCCTCCACTTT. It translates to CASSYGPSGSGNSPLHF.

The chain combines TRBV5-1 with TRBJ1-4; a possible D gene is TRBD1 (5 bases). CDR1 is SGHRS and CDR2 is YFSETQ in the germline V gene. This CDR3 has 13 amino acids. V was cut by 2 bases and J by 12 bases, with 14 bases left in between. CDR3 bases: TGCGCCAGCAGCTTCGGGGCCCTCGACCAACTGTTTTTT. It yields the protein CASSFGALDQLFF.

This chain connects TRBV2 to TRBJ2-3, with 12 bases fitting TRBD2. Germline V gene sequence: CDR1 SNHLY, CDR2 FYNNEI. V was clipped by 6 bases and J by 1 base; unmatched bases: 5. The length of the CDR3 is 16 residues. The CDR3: CASRRTSGARTDTQYF. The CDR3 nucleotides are TGTGCCAGCAGAAGGACTAGCGGGGCCCGCACAGATACGCAGTATTTT.

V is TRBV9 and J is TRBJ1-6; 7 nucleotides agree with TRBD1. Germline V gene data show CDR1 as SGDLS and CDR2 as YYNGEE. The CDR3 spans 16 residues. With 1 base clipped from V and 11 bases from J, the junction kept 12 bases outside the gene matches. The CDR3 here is CASSVHGQAGGAPLHF. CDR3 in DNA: TGTGCCAGCAGCGTACACGGACAGGCAGGCGGGGCACCCCTCCACTTT.

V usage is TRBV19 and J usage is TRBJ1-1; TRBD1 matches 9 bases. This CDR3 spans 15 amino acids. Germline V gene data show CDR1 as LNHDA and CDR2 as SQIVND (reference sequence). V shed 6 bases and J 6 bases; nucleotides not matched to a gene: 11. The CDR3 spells CASRRDREIKAEAFF. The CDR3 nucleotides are TGTGCCAGTAGACGGGACAGGGAAATCAAGGCTGAAGCTTTCTTT. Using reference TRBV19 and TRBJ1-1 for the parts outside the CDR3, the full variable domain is DGGITQSPKYLFRKEGQNVTLSCEQNLNHDAMYWYRQDPGQGLRLIYYSQIVNDFQKGDIAEGYSVSREKKESFPLTVTSAQKNPTAFYLCASRRDREIKAEAFFGQGTRLTVV.

The CDR3 region has the DNA TGTGCCAGTAGTATTTATTTCTTGTCTGAAGCTTTCTTT. This encodes CASSIYFLSEAFF. The rearrangement joins TRBV19 to TRBJ1-1, with D uncertain. This CDR3 is 13 amino acids long. V lost 3 bases, J lost 6 bases, and 11 bases lay in between. Germline V lookup: CDR1 LNHDA, CDR2 SQIVND (reference sequence).

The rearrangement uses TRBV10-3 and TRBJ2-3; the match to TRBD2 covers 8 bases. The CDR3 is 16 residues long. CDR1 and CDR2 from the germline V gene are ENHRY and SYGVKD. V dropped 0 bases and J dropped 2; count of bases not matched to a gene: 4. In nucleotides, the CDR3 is TGTGCCATCAGTGAGTCGTTAGCGGGGACCACAGATACGCAGTATTTT. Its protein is CAISESLAGTTDTQYF.

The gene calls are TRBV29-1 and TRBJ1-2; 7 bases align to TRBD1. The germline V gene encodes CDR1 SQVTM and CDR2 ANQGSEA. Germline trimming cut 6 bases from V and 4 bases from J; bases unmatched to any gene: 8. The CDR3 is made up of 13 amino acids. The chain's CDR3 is CSVATGQGYGYTF. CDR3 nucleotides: TGCAGCGTCGCGACAGGGCAGGGCTATGGCTACACCTTC. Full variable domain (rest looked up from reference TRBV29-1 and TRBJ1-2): SAVISQKPSRDICQRGTSLTIQCQVDSQVTMMFWYRQQPGQSLTLIATANQGSEATYESGFVIDKFPISRPNLTFSTLTVSNMSPEDSSIYLCSVATGQGYGYTFGSGTRLTVV.

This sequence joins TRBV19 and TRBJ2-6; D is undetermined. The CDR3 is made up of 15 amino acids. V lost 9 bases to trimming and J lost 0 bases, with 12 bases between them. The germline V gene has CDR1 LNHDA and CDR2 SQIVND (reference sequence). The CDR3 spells CASIDRGSGANVLTF. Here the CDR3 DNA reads TGTGCCAGCATCGACCGAGGCTCTGGGGCCAACGTCCTGACTTTC.

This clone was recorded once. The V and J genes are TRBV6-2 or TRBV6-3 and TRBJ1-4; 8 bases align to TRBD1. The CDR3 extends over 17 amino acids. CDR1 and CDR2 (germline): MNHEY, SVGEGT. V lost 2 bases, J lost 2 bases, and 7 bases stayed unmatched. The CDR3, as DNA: TGTGCCAGCAGTTACCCCTCCAGGGGGCTTACTAATGAAAAACTGTTTTTT. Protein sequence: CASSYPSRGLTNEKLFF.

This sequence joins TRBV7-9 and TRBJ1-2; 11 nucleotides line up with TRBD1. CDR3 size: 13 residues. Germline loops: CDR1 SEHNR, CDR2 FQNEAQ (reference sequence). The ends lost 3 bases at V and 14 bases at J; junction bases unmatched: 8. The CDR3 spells CASSFRDRGANTF. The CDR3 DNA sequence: TGTGCCAGCAGCTTCCGGGACAGGGGGGCAAATACCTTC.

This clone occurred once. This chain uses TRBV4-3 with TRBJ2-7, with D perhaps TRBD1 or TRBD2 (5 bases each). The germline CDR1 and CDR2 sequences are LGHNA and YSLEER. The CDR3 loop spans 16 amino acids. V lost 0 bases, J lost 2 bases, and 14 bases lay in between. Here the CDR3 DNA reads TGCGCCAGCAGCCAAGATGTTTTGGGGGACCCCTACGAGCAGTACTTC. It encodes CASSQDVLGDPYEQYF.

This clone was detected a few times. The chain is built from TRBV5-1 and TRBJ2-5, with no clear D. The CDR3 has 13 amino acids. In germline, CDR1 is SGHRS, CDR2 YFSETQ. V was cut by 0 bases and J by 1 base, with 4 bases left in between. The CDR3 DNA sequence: TGCGCCAGCAGCTTGGCGTCCCAAGAGACCCAGTACTTC. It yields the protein CASSLASQETQYF.

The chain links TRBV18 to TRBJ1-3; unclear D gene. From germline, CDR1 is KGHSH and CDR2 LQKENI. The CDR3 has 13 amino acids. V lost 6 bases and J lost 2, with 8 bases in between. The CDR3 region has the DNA TGTGCCAGCTCCCCTACGCCTGGAAACACCATATATTTT. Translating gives CASSPTPGNTIYF.

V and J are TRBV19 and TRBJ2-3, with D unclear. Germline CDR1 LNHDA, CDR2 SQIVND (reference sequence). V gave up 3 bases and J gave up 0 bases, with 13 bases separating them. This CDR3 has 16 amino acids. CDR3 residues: CASSMSGRESTDTQYF. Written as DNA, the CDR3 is TGTGCCAGTAGTATGAGTGGCAGAGAGAGCACAGATACGCAGTATTTT.

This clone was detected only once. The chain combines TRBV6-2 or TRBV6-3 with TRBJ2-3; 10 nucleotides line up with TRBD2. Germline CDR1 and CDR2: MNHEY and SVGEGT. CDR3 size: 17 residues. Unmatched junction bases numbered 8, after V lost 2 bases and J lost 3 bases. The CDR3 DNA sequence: TGTGCCAGCAGTTACCCTGAAGCGGGGGGGCCGACAGATACGCAGTATTTT. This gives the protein CASSYPEAGGPTDTQYF.

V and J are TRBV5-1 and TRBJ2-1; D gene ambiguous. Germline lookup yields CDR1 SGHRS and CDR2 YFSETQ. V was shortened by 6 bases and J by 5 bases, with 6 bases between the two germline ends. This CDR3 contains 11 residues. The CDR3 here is CASIENNEQFF. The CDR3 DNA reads TGCGCCAGCATAGAGAACAATGAGCAGTTCTTC. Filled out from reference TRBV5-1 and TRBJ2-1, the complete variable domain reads KAGVTQTPRYLIKTRGQQVTLSCSPISGHRSVSWYQQTPGQGLQFLFEYFSETQRNKGNFPGRFSGRQFSNSRSEMNVSTLELGDSALYLCASIENNEQFFGPGTRLTVL.

The CDR3 nucleotides read TGTGCCAGCAGCTTAAACAGTGTCAATCAGCCCCAGCATTTT. Translated, it gives CASSLNSVNQPQHF. The V and J genes are TRBV7-9 and TRBJ1-5; D unclear. The CDR3 runs to 14 residues. Germline CDR1 reads SEHNR; CDR2 reads FQNEAQ (reference sequence). V was clipped by 2 bases and J by 3 bases, with 8 bases between them.

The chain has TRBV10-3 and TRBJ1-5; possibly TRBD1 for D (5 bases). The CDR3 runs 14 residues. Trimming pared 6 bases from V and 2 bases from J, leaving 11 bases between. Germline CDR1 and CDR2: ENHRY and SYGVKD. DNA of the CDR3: TGTGCCATCAGCGCCGGGACGGGCAATCAGCCCCAGCATTTT. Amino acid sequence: CAISAGTGNQPQHF.

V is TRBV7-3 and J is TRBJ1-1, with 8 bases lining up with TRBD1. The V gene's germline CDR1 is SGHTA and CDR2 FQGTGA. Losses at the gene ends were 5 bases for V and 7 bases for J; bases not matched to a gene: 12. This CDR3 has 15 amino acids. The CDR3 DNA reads TGTGCCAGCAGCCCCACTCGCACCGGACAGGGTGAAGCTTTCTTT. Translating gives CASSPTRTGQGEAFF.

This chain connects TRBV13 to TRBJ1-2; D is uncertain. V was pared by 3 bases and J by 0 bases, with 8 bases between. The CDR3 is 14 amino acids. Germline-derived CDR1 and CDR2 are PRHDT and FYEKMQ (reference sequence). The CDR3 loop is CASSLAAPNYGYTF. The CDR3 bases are TGTGCCAGCAGCTTGGCGGCCCCTAACTATGGCTACACCTTC.

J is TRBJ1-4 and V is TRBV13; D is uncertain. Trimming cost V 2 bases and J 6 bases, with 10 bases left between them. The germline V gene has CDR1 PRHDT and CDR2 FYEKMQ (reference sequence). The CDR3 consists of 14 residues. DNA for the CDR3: TGTGCCAGCAGCTTATATGGTTTTGATGAAAAACTGTTTTTT. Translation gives CASSLYGFDEKLFF.

The CDR3 loop reads CASSAGTGGLNEKLFF. The CDR3 DNA reads as TGTGCCAGCAGCGCCGGGACAGGCGGGCTCAATGAAAAACTGTTTTTT. The chain couples TRBV9 to TRBJ1-4; 8 nucleotides line up with TRBD1. Looked up from germline, CDR1 is SGDLS and CDR2 is YYNGEE. The CDR3 runs to 16 residues. With V trimmed by 3 bases and J by 5 bases, 9 bases remained unmatched.

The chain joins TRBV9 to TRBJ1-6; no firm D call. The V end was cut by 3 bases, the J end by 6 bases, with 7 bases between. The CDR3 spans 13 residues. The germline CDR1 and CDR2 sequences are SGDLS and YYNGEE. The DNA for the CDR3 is TGTGCCAGCAGCGCCTGGACTAATTCACCCCTCCACTTT. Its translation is CASSAWTNSPLHF.

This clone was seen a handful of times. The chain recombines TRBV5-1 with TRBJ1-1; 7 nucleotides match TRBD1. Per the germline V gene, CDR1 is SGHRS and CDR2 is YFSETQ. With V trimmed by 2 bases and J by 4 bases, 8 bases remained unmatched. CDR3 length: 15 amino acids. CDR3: CASSFTGAGSTEAFF. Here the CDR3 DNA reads TGCGCCAGCAGCTTCACAGGGGCGGGGAGCACTGAAGCTTTCTTT.